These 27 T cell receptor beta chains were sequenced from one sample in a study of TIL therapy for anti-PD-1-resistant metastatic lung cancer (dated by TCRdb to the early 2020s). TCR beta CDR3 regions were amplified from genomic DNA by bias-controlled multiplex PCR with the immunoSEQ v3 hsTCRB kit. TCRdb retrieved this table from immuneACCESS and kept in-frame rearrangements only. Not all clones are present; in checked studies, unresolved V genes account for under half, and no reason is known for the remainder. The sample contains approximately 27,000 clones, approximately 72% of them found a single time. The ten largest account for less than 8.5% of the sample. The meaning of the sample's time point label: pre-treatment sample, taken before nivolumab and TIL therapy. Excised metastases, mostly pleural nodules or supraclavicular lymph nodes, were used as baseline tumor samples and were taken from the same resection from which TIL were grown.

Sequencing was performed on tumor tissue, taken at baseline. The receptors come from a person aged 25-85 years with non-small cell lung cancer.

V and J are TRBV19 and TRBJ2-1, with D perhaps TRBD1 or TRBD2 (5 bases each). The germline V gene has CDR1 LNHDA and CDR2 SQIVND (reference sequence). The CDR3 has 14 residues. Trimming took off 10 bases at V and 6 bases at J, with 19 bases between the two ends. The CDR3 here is CATEPGREVNEQFF. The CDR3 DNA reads TGTGCCACCGAACCGGGACGAGAGGTCAATGAGCAGTTCTTC.

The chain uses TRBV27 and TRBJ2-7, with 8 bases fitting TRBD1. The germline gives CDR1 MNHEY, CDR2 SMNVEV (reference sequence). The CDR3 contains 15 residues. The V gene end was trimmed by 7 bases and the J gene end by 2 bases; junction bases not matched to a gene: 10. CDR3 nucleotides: TGTGCCAGCACCCGCACAGGGGGAACAACCTACGAGCAGTACTTC. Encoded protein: CASTRTGGTTYEQYF.

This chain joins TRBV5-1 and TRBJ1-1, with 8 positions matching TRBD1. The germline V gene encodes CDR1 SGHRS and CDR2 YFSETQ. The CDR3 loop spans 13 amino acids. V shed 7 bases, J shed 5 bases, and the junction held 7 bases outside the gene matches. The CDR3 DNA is TGCGCCAGCGTAGGACAGGGAGGGACTGAAGCTTTCTTT. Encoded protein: CASVGQGGTEAFF.

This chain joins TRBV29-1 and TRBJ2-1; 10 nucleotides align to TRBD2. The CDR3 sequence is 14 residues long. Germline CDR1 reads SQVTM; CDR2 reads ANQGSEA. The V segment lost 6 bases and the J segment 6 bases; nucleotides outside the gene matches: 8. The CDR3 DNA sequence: TGCAGCGTAGAGGGAGCGGGGGGGCTCAATGAGCAGTTCTTC. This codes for CSVEGAGGLNEQFF.

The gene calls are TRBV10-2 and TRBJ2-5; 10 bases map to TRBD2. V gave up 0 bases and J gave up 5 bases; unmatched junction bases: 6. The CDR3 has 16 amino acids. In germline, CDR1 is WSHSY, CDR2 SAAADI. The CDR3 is CASSESQLAGRETQYF. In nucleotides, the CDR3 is TGCGCCAGCAGTGAGTCCCAACTAGCGGGGCGTGAGACCCAGTACTTC.

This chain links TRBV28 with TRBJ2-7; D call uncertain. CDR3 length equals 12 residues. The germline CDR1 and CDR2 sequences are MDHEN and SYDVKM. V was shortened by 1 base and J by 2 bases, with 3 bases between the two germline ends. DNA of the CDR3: TGTGCCAGCAGTTTATCTACCTACGAGCAGTACTTC. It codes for CASSLSTYEQYF.

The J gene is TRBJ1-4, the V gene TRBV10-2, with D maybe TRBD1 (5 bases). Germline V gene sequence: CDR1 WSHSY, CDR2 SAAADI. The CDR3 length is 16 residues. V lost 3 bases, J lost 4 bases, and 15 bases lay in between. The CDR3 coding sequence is TGCGCCAGCAGTGAAAGGGGTCCGGGGAATAATGAAAAACTGTTTTTT. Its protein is CASSERGPGNNEKLFF.

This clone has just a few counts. CDR3 in amino acids: CASSGQLFTDTQYF. In DNA, the CDR3 is TGTGCCAGTAGCGGACAGCTCTTCACAGATACGCAGTATTTT. This rearrangement joins TRBV19 to TRBJ2-3; D might be TRBD1 (6 bases). The V gene's germline CDR1 is LNHDA and CDR2 SQIVND (reference sequence). This CDR3 is built from 14 residues. Trimming left V 6 bases short and J 2 bases short, with 12 bases between.

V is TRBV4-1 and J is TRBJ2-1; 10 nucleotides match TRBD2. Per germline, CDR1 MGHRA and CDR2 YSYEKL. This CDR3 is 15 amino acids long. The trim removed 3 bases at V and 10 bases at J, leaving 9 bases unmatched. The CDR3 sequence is CASSQTSGWAGEQFF. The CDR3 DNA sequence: TGCGCCAGCAGCCAGACTAGCGGGTGGGCAGGGGAGCAGTTCTTC.

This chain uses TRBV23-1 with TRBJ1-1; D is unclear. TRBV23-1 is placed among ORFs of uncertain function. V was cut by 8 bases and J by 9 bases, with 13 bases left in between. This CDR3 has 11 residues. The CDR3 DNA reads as TGCGCCAGCCACGGCGGGGTTAAAGCTTTCTTT. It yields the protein CASHGGVKAFF.

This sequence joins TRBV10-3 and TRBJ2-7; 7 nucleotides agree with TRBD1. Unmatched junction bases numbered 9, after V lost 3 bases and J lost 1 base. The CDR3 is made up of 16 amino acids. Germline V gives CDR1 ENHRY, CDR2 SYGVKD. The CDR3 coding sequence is TGTGCCATCAGTGAAATATGGCAGGGGGAGTCCTACGAGCAGTACTTC. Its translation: CAISEIWQGESYEQYF.

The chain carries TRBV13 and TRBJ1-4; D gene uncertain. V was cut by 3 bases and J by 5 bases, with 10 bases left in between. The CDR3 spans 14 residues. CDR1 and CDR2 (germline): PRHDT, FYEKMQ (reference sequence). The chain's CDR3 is CASSFRAPNEKLFF. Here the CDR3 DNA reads TGTGCCAGCAGCTTCCGGGCCCCCAATGAAAAACTGTTTTTT.

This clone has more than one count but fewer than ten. The CDR3 nucleotides read TGTGCCAGTAGTTTGGACAGCTCTAACTATGGCTACACCTTC. Its protein product is CASSLDSSNYGYTF. The rearrangement links TRBV19 to TRBJ1-2; D might be TRBD1 (6 bases). The CDR3 is 14 amino acids. Per germline, CDR1 LNHDA and CDR2 SQIVND (reference sequence). Trimming took off 5 bases at V and 0 bases at J, with 10 bases between the two ends.

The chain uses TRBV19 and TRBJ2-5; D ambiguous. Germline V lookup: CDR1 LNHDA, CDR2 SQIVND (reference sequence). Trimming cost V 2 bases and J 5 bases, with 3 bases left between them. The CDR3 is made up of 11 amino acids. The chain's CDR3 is CASSISETQYF. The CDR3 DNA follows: TGTGCCAGTAGTATAAGCGAGACCCAGTACTTC.

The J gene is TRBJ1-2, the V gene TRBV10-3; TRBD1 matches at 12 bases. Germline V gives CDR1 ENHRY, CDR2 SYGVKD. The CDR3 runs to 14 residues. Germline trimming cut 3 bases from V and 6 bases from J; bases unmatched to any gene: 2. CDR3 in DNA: TGTGCCATCAGTGATGGGACAGGGGGCAATGGCTACACCTTC. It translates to CAISDGTGGNGYTF.

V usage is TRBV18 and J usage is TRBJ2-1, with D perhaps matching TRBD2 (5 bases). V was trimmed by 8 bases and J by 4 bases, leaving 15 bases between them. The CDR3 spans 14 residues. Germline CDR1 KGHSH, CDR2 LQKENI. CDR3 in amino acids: CASIPAGVYNEQFF. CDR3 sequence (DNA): TGTGCCAGCATCCCGGCCGGGGTATACAATGAGCAGTTCTTC.

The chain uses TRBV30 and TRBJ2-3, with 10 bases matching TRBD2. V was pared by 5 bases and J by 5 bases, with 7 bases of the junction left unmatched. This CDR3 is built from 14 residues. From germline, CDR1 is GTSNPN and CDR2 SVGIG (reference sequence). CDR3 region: CAWEAGLAEDTQYF. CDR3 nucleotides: TGTGCCTGGGAAGCCGGACTAGCGGAAGATACGCAGTATTTT.

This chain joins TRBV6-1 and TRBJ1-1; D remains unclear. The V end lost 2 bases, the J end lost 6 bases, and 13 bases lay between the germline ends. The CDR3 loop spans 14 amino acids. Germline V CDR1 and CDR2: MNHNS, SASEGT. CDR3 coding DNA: TGTGCCAGCAGTGAACGACCTTTTGGACCTGAAGCTTTCTTT. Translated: CASSERPFGPEAFF.

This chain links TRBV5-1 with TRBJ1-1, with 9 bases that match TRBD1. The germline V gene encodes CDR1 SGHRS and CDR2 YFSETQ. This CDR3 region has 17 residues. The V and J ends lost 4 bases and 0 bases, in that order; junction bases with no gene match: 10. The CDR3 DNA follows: TGCGCCAGCAGCCGTCTGGGACAGGGTATACTGAACACTGAAGCTTTCTTT. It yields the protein CASSRLGQGILNTEAFF.

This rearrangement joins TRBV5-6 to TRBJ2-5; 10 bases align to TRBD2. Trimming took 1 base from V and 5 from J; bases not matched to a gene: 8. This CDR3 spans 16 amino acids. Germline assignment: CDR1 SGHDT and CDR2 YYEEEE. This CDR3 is CASSLSERGGRETQYF. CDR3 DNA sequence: TGTGCCAGCAGCTTGTCGGAGCGGGGGGGCCGGGAGACCCAGTACTTC.

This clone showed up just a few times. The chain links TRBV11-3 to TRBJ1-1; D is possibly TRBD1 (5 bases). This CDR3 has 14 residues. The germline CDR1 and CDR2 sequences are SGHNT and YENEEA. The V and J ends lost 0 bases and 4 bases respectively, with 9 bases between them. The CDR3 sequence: CASSLEGEFTEAFF. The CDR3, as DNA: TGTGCCAGCAGCTTAGAGGGGGAATTCACTGAAGCTTTCTTT.

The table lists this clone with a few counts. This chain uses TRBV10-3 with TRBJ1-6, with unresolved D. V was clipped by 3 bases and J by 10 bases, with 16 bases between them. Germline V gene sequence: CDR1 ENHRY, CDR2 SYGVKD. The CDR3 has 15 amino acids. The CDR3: CAISDLGRRSSPLHF. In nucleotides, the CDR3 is TGTGCCATCAGTGATTTGGGCAGGCGCTCGTCACCCCTCCACTTT.

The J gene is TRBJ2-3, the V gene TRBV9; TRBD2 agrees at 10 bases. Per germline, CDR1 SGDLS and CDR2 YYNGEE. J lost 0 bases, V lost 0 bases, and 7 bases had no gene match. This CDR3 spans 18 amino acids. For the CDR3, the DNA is TGTGCCAGCAGCGTAGAAGCGGGGGGGTCGACTAGCACAGATACGCAGTATTTT. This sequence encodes CASSVEAGGSTSTDTQYF.

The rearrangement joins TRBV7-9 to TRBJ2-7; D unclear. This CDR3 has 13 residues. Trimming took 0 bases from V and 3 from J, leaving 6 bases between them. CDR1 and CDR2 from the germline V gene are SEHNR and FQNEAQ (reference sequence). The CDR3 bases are TGTGCCAGCAGCTTAGCAGGGATCTACGAGCAGTACTTC. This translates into CASSLAGIYEQYF.

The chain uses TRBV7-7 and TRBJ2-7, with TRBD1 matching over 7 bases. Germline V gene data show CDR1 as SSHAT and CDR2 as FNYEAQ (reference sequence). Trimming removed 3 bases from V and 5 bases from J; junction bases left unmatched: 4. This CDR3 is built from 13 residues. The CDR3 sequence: CASSLTGSNEQYF. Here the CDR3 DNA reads TGTGCCAGCAGCTTGACAGGGTCCAACGAGCAGTACTTC.

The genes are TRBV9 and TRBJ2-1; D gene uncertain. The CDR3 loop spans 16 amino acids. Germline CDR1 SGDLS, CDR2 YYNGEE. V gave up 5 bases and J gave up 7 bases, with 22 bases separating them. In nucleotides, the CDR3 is TGTGCCAGCAGTCCAATAGGGCTACTCCGATTTAATGAGCAGTTCTTC. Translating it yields CASSPIGLLRFNEQFF.

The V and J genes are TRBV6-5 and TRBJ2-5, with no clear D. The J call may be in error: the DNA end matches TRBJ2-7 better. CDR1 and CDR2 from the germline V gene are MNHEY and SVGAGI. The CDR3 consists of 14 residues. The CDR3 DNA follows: TGTGCCAGTTCCGGAGTCTCAAGCTCCTACGAGCAGTACTTC. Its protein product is CASSGVSSSYEQYF.